These 3 T cell receptor beta chains were all obtained from the same sample, sequenced in a study of blood T cell repertoires in COVID-19 (dated by TCRdb to about 2020). Library prep was done by the immunoSEQ multiplex PCR assay. The clones in this table, taken by TCRdb from immuneACCESS, are in-frame only. Not every clone is retained; where verified, under half of the shortfall comes from an unresolved V gene, and the cause of the rest is unknown. The sample table contains roughly 180,000 clones; only one count was recorded for around 83% of them. Around 7.8% of the sample is taken by the ten largest. Sample: peripheral blood. The receptors were sampled from a woman aged 60-75 years with acute or convalescent COVID-19.

J is TRBJ1-3 and V is TRBV6-5; D gene uncertain. Trimming took 2 bases from V and 0 from J, leaving 11 bases between them. Per germline, CDR1 MNHEY and CDR2 SVGAGI. The CDR3 totals 16 residues. CDR3 amino acids: CASSYGSKTSGNTIYF. The CDR3 DNA sequence: TGTGCCAGCAGTTACGGCTCGAAAACCTCTGGAAACACCATATATTTT.

This clone was detected once. This chain connects TRBV28 to TRBJ2-3, with 7 bases that match TRBD1. This CDR3 contains 12 residues. The germline V gene has CDR1 MDHEN and CDR2 SYDVKM. Trimming took 5 bases from V and 5 from J; bases not matched to a gene: 1. The CDR3 protein is CASSTGVDTQYF. DNA of the CDR3: TGTGCCAGCAGTACAGGGGTAGATACGCAGTATTTT.

The chain joins TRBV6-5 to TRBJ2-1; 7 bases align to TRBD1. With V trimmed by 5 bases and J by 0 bases, 4 bases remained unmatched. The CDR3 is 15 amino acids. Looked up from germline, CDR1 is MNHEY and CDR2 is SVGAGI. The CDR3 nucleotides are TGTGCCAGCAGTCCCCGACAGGGCTCCTACAATGAGCAGTTCTTC. Amino acid sequence: CASSPRQGSYNEQFF.